Below, 2 T cell receptor beta chains from the same sample are listed, as sequenced in a study of molecular identifiers for immune sequencing clone quantification. Via MiXCR, TCRdb re-called the PCR reads, giving one row per CDR3 protein. The sample includes hundreds of thousands of distinct CDR3 sequences, roughly 27% of them seen just once. Sequencing was done on a sample of naive CD8+ T cells from blood, with Jurkat cell RNA spiked in. The sample's subset: FACS-sorted CD8+CD4-CCR7+CD45RA+ naive T cells. The source is a human donor in good health. Some libraries in this study had Jurkat cell RNA spiked in.

This clonotype has only a few counts. The chain uses TRBV9 and TRBJ1-2, with D hard to call. The CDR3 spans 16 residues. The germline V gene encodes CDR1 SGDLS and CDR2 YYNGEE. Trimming pared 3 bases from V and 1 base from J, leaving 16 bases between. CDR3 residues: CASSGRGQEINYGYTF. The CDR3 nucleotides are TGTGCCAGCAGCGGGCGCGGTCAGGAGATTAACTATGGCTACACCTTC.

As to this clonotype: A much larger clone is a single base away; this may be a read error. This is likely a read error, given that the CDR3 carries no conserved phenylalanine or tryptophan at its end. The chain has TRBV20-1 and TRBJ1-5, with TRBD1 matching over 8 bases. Germline V gene lookup returns CDR1 DFQATT and CDR2 SNEGSKA (reference sequence). There are 15 residues in the CDR3. J lost 7 bases, V lost 0 bases, and 8 bases had no gene match. The CDR3 spells CSARDPDRAGQPQHL. For the CDR3, the DNA is TGCAGTGCTAGAGATCCGGACAGGGCTGGACAGCCCCAGCATCTT.